This T cell receptor beta chain is drawn from a study of cytomegalovirus exposure and HLA in healthy donors. Study details: Tens of millions of unique TCRs from HLA-typed donors were held in an early data release.

Comment on this clone: Its antigen is not known.

The PCR used 60 Vbeta and 13 Jbeta primers. Profiled with immunoSEQ multiplex PCR; TCRdb holds only in-frame clones, not every one. This sample's clone table lists around 100,000 clones. CDR3 length: 15 residues. V lost 4 bases, J lost 9 bases, and 16 bases lay in between. The V gene's germline CDR1 is MNHEY and CDR2 SVGAGI. General study points: The authors enumerated 180 or so TCR beta chains as linked to cytomegalovirus.

The chain employs TRBV6-5 and TRBJ1-6; D is undetermined. Sequencing was performed on PBMCs. This receptor was taken from a man aged 25-45 years in good health and CMV-seronegative. This CDR3 is CASSSPRIESSPLHF. Here the CDR3 DNA reads TGTGCCAGCAGTTCGCCTAGGATAGAGAGTTCACCCCTCCACTTT.